The rows below give T cell receptor beta chains drawn from one sample of a study of T cell repertoires in cytomegalovirus infection. TCRdb processed the reads anew with MiXCR; each CDR3 protein has one entry. The sample includes 250,000 to 300,000 distinct CDR3 sequences, about a sixth of them seen just once. The sample was CD8+ T cells from PBMCs. The receptors were gathered from a human donor in good health (CMV status not recorded). Some clones in this sample may be carry-over from other donors' samples. The CDR3 runs from the conserved cysteine through the conserved F or W. A D gene is named only where the DNA matches it firmly. Rows may omit the clone size; those that give it use once, few, many or a size class.

D: TRBD1; V: TRBV6-5; size: many; J: TRBJ2-2; DNA: TGTGCCAGCAGTTACATTTCGACAGGGGGAATGAACACCGGGGAGCTGTTTTTT; CDR3: CASSYISTGGMNTGELFF
D: TRBD1; V: TRBV5-1; size: NA; J: TRBJ2-7; DNA: TGCGCCAGCAGCTTGGGGCAGGGGGCCAACTCCTACGAGCAGTACTTC; CDR3: CASSLGQGANSYEQYF
D: NA; V: TRBV5-4; size: few; J: TRBJ2-2; DNA: TGTGCCAGCAGCTTAGGACAGTCCGAAGTTCCGAACACCGGGGAGCTGTTTTTT; CDR3: CASSLGQSEVPNTGELFF
D: TRBD2; V: TRBV6-5; size: few; J: TRBJ2-7; DNA: TGTGCCAGCAGGCGACGCGGGACTAGCGGGTACTACGAGCAGTACTTC; CDR3: CASRRRGTSGYYEQYF
D: NA; V: TRBV29-1; size: NA; J: TRBJ2-1; DNA: TGCAGCGTTGCCCAGGGAAACAATGAGCAGTTCTTC; CDR3: CSVAQGNNEQFF
D: TRBD1; V: TRBV6-2/TRBV6-3; size: NA; J: TRBJ1-5; DNA: TGTGCCAGCAGTTACACGGGGACAGACTTTAGCAATCAGCCCCAGCATTTT; CDR3: CASSYTGTDFSNQPQHF
D: NA; V: TRBV20-1; size: few; J: TRBJ2-1; DNA: TGCAGTGCTAGAGGTAACAATGAGCAGTTCTTC; CDR3: CSARGNNEQFF
D: NA; V: TRBV10-2; size: NA; J: TRBJ2-1; DNA: TGCGCCAGCAGCGCCGAACTAGCCGGGGGCAACAATGAGCAGTTCTTC; CDR3: CASSAELAGGNNEQFF
D: NA; V: TRBV20-1; size: NA; J: TRBJ2-7; DNA: TGCAGTGCCCGGTGGACTACCGACCACGAGCAGTACTTC; CDR3: CSARWTTDHEQYF
D: TRBD2; V: TRBV29-1; size: NA; J: TRBJ2-7; DNA: TGCAGCGCTGAAGATTTTTCGAGCGGGGAGTACGAGCAGTACTTC; CDR3: CSAEDFSSGEYEQYF
D: NA; V: TRBV6-5; size: many; J: TRBJ1-2; DNA: TGTGCCAGCAGTCCAATTCCATACGGAAGGGGTGGCTACACCTTC; CDR3: CASSPIPYGRGGYTF
D: NA; V: TRBV6-4; size: few; J: TRBJ2-2; DNA: TGTGCCAGCAGTGAAGGGACCGACACCGGGGAGCTGTTTTTT; CDR3: CASSEGTDTGELFF
D: NA; V: TRBV7-9; size: many; J: TRBJ2-5; DNA: TGTGCCAGCAGCCCCCAGATGGTGGGTCGGACCCAGTACTTC; CDR3: CASSPQMVGRTQYF